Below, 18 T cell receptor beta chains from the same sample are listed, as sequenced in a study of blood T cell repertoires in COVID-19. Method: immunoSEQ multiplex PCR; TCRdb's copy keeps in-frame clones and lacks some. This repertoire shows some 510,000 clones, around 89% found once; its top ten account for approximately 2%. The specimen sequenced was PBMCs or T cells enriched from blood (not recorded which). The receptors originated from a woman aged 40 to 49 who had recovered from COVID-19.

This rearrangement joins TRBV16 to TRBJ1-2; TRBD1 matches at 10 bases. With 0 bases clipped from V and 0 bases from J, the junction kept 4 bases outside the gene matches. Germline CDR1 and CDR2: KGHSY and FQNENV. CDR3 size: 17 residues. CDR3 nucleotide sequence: TGTGCCAGCAGCCAATCGTTTGGACAGGGGGCTAACTATGGCTACACCTTC. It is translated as CASSQSFGQGANYGYTF.

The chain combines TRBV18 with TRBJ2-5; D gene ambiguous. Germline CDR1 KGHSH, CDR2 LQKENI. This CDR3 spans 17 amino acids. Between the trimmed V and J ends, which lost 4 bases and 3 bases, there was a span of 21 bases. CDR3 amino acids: CASSRKTSSVYKETQYF. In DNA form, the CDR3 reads TGTGCCAGCTCACGGAAGACAAGCTCAGTTTACAAAGAGACCCAGTACTTC. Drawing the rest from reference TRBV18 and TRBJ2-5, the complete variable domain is NAGVMQNPRHLVRRRGQEARLRCSPMKGHSHVYWYRQLPEEGLKFMVYLQKENIIDESGMPKERFSAEFPKEGPSILRIQQVVRGDSAAYFCASSRKTSSVYKETQYFGPGTRLLVL.

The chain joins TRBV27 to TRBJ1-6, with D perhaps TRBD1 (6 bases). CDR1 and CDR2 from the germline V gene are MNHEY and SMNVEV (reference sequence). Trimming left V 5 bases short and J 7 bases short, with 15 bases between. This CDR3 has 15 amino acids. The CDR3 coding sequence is TGTGCCAGCAGTCAAGGGAGGGGGATAAATTCACCCCTCCACTTT. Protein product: CASSQGRGINSPLHF.

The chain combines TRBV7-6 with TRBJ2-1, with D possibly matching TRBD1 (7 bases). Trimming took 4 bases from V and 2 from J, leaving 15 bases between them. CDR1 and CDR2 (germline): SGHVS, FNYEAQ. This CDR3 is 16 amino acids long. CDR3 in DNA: TGTGCCAGCAGCTCAGGCAGGGGGGAGACCTACAATGAGCAGTTCTTC. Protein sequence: CASSSGRGETYNEQFF.

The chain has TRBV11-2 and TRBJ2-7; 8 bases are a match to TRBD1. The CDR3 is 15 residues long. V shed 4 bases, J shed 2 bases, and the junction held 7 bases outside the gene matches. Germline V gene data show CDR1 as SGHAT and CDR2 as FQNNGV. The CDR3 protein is CASSSGGSVTYEQYF. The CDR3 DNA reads TGTGCCAGCAGCTCAGGGGGCTCCGTCACCTACGAGCAGTACTTC.

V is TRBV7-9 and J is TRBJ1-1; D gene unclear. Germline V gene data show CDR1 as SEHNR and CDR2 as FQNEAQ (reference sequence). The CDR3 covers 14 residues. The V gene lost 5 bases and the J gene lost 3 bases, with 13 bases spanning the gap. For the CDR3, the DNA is TGTGCCAGCAGCCGGGTCCGCGGGGACACTGAAGCTTTCTTT. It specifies CASSRVRGDTEAFF.

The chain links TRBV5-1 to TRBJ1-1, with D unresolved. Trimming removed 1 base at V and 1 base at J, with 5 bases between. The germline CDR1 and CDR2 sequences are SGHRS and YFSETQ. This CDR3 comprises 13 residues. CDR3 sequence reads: CASSLRGNTEAFF. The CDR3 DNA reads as TGCGCCAGCAGCTTGAGAGGGAACACTGAAGCTTTCTTT.

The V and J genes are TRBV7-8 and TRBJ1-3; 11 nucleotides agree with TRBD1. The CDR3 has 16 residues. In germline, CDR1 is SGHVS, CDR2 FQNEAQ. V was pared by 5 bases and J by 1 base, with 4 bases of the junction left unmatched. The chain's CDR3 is CASSPDRGLSGNTIYF. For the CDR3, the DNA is TGTGCCAGCAGCCCGGACAGGGGGCTTTCTGGAAACACCATATATTTT.

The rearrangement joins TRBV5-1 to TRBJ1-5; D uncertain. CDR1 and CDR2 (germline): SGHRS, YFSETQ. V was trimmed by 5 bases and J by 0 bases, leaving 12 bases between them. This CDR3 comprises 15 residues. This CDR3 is CASSPDGNSNQPQHF. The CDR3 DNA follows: TGCGCCAGCAGTCCCGACGGGAATAGCAATCAGCCCCAGCATTTT.

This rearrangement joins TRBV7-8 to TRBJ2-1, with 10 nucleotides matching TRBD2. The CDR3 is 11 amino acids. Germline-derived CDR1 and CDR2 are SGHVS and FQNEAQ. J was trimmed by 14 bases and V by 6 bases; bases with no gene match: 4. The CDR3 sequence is CASSSSGSKFF. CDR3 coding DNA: TGTGCCAGCAGTTCTAGCGGGAGCAAGTTCTTC. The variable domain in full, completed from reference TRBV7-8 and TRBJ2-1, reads GAGVSQSPRYKVAKRGQDVALRCDPISGHVSLFWYQQALGQGPEFLTYFQNEAQLDKSGLPSDRFFAERPEGSVSTLKIQRTQQEDSAVYLCASSSSGSKFFGPGTRLTVL.

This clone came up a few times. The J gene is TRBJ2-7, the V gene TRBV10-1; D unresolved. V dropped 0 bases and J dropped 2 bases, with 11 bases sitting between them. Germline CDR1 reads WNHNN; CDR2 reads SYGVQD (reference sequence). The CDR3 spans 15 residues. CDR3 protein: CASSESISPPYEQYF. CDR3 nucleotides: TGCGCCAGCAGTGAGTCGATTAGCCCTCCCTACGAGCAGTACTTC.

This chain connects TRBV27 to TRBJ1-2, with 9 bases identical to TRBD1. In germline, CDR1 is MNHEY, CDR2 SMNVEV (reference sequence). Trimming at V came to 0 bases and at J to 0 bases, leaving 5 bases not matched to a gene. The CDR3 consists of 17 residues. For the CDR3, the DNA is TGTGCCAGCAGTTTATCAACAGGGGGCAACGCTAACTATGGCTACACCTTC. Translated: CASSLSTGGNANYGYTF.

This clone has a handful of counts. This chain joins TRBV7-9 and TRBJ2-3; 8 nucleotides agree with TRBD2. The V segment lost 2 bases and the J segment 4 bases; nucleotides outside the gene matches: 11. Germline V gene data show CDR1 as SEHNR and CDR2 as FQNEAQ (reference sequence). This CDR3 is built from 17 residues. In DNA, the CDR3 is TGTGCCAGCAGCTTACTGGGTAGCGGGACCCGCCCAGATACGCAGTATTTT. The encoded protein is CASSLLGSGTRPDTQYF.

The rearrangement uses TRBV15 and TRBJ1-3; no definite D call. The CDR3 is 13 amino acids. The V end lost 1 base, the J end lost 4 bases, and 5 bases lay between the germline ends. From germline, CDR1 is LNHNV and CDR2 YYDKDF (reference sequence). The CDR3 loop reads CATSRVEGNTIYF. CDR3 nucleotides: TGTGCCACCAGCAGAGTGGAGGGAAACACCATATATTTT.

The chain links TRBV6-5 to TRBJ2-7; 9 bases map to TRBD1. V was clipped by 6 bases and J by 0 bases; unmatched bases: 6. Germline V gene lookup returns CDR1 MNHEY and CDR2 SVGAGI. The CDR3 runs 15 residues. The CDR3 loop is CASRANRGPSYEQYF. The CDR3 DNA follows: TGTGCCAGCAGGGCAAACAGGGGGCCCTCCTACGAGCAGTACTTC.

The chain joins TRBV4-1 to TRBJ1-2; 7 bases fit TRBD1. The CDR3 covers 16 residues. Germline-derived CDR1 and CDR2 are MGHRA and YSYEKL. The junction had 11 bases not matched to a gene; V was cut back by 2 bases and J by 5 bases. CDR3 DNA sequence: TGCGCCAGCAGCCAATCGGAGGACAGGTTTCGGTATGGCTACACCTTC. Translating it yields CASSQSEDRFRYGYTF.

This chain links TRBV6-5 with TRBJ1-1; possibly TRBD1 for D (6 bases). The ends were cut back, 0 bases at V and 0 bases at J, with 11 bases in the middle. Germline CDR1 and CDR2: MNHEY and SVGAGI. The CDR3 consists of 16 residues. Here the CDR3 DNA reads TGTGCCAGCAGTTACTCGATCGGACAGATGAACACTGAAGCTTTCTTT. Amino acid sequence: CASSYSIGQMNTEAFF.

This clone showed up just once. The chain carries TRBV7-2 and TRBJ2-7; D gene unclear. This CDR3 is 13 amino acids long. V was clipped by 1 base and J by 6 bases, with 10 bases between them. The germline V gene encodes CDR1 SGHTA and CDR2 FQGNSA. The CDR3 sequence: CASSLGSLGEQYF. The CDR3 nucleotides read TGTGCCAGCAGCTTAGGCTCCCTAGGCGAGCAGTACTTC. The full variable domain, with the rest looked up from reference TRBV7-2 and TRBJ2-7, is GAGVSQSPSNKVTEKGKDVELRCDPISGHTALYWYRQSLGQGLEFLIYFQGNSAPDKSGLPSDRFSAERTGGSVSTLTIQRTQQEDSAVYLCASSLGSLGEQYFGPGTRLTVT.